This T cell receptor beta chain was documented in a study of response to subunit inactivated influenza vaccine. Whole-study findings and limits: With each seasonal influenza vaccination, the authors suggested, few new T cells are recruited.

A note on this clonotype: Its matching antigen is unknown.

TCRdb called the RT-PCR reads again in MiXCR, with one record for every CDR3 protein. This table has around 580,000 distinct CDR3 sequences, 10% to 15% appearing once. The CDR3 totals 16 residues. The receptor's source is a man aged 50-59 years who received an inactivated influenza vaccine. V is TRBV21-1 and J is TRBJ2-7; TRBD1, the table's D call, was not compared with the DNA. TRBV21-1 is annotated as a pseudogene. Sequenced here: PBMCs from blood, sampled on the day of vaccination. In DNA, the CDR3 is TGTGCCAGCAGCTCCGGGAAGGCAGGGGGCGCTTACGAGCAGTACTTC. Translating gives CASSSGKAGGAYEQYF.